What follows are 8 T cell receptor beta chains derived from one specimen sequenced in a study of blood T cell repertoires in COVID-19. Measured with immunoSEQ multiplex PCR; TCRdb has only the in-frame clones, and not every one. The profile covers over 150,000 clones, with just over 90% appearing a single time and around 5.1% taken by the ten largest. Input material: peripheral blood. The receptors were gathered from a man aged 18 to 30 with COVID-19, enrolled during active disease.

The chain links TRBV3-1 (or the pseudogene TRBV3-2) to TRBJ1-2; D remains unclear. This CDR3 is built from 14 residues. V was pared by 4 bases and J by 0 bases, with 9 bases between. Looked up from germline, CDR1 is LGHDT and CDR2 is YNNKEL (reference sequence). CDR3 nucleotides: TGTGCCAGCAGCCTATCTACAGCTAACTATGGCTACACCTTC. It yields the protein CASSLSTANYGYTF.

The chain combines TRBV19 with TRBJ2-5; TRBD2 matches 9 bases. The CDR3 extends over 16 amino acids. Germline-derived CDR1 and CDR2 are LNHDA and SQIVND (reference sequence). The V and J ends lost 5 bases and 4 bases, in that order; junction bases with no gene match: 11. The CDR3 region is CASSGVAGEEGETQYF. CDR3 coding DNA: TGTGCCAGTAGTGGTGTAGCGGGAGAGGAGGGAGAGACCCAGTACTTC.

The chain has TRBV13 and TRBJ2-3; D remains ambiguous. Germline V gives CDR1 PRHDT, CDR2 FYEKMQ (reference sequence). V was trimmed by 5 bases and J by 2 bases, leaving 11 bases between them. This CDR3 spans 14 amino acids. CDR3 amino acids: CASSPSRNTDTQYF. DNA for the CDR3: TGTGCCAGCAGCCCTTCTAGGAACACAGATACGCAGTATTTT.

This rearrangement joins TRBV27 to TRBJ2-1; TRBD2 matches at 12 bases. Germline V CDR1 and CDR2: MNHEY, SMNVEV (reference sequence). V was pared by 5 bases and J by 3 bases, with 5 bases of the junction left unmatched. The CDR3 is 16 amino acids. As DNA, the CDR3 is TGTGCCAGCAGTCCGACTAGCGGGGGCCTCTACAATGAGCAGTTCTTC. Translation gives CASSPTSGGLYNEQFF.

This clone was observed a single time. V usage is TRBV11-2 and J usage is TRBJ2-7; 8 bases map to TRBD2. With 6 bases clipped from V and 1 base from J, the junction kept 5 bases outside the gene matches. The CDR3 loop spans 14 amino acids. Germline V gives CDR1 SGHAT, CDR2 FQNNGV. The CDR3 DNA reads TGTGCCAGCAGTCCGGGACTAGGGTCCTACGAGCAGTACTTC. It specifies CASSPGLGSYEQYF. Complete variable domain (other parts from reference TRBV11-2 and TRBJ2-7): EAGVAQSPRYKIIEKRQSVAFWCNPISGHATLYWYQQILGQGPKLLIQFQNNGVVDDSQLPKDRFSAERLKGVDSTLKIQPAKLEDSAVYLCASSPGLGSYEQYFGPGTRLTVT.

The chain combines TRBV28 with TRBJ1-3; maybe TRBD1 (6 bases). V was clipped by 5 bases and J by 4 bases, with 18 bases between them. This CDR3 has 16 residues. Germline V gene sequence: CDR1 MDHEN, CDR2 SYDVKM. CDR3 DNA sequence: TGTGCCAGCAGTACCCCATACAGGGATAAGGGAAACACCATATATTTT. Amino acid sequence: CASSTPYRDKGNTIYF.

CDR3 sequence reads: CASPTYEQYF. DNA of the CDR3: TGTGCCAGTCCTACCTACGAGCAGTACTTC. The J gene is TRBJ2-7, the V gene TRBV19, with D uncertain. Between the trimmed V and J ends, which lost 8 bases and 2 bases, there was a span of 4 bases. Looked up from germline, CDR1 is LNHDA and CDR2 is SQIVND (reference sequence). The CDR3 sequence is 10 residues long. Supplemented by reference TRBV19 and TRBJ2-7, the full variable domain reads DGGITQSPKYLFRKEGQNVTLSCEQNLNHDAMYWYRQDPGQGLRLIYYSQIVNDFQKGDIAEGYSVSREKKESFPLTVTSAQKNPTAFYLCASPTYEQYFGPGTRLTVT.

V is TRBV19 and J is TRBJ2-7; D gene unclear. Germline V gene lookup returns CDR1 LNHDA and CDR2 SQIVND (reference sequence). The CDR3 contains 15 residues. V was clipped by 5 bases and J by 1 base, with 15 bases between them. The CDR3, as DNA: TGTGCCAGTAGTCTCGGTTCCAGGTTATCCTACGAGCAGTACTTC. This encodes CASSLGSRLSYEQYF.